The rows below give T cell receptor beta chains drawn from one sample of a study of cytomegalovirus exposure and HLA in healthy donors. The assay was immunoSEQ multiplex PCR, and TCRdb's table has in-frame clones only and misses some. This sample has about 140,000 clones, with 70% to 90% found just once. Sequencing was performed on PBMCs. These receptors were taken from a man aged 50 or older in good health and CMV-seronegative. CDR3s include the opening cysteine and the closing phenylalanine or tryptophan. Each record gives: clone size, D gene, V gene, J gene, CDR3 protein, CDR3 DNA. A D gene is named only where the DNA matches it firmly. Size is omitted from some rows. Given values are once, few, many or a class for expanded clones.

-	-	TRBV19	TRBJ1-1	CASSIGRGGTEAFF	TGTGCCAGTAGTATAGGCAGGGGCGGCACTGAAGCTTTCTTT
-	-	TRBV5-1	TRBJ2-7	CASSLSGGNSYEQYF	TGCGCCAGCAGCTTGTCTGGGGGCAACTCCTACGAGCAGTACTTC
-	-	TRBV28	TRBJ1-1	CASGGGSNTEAFF	TGTGCCAGCGGGGGGGGCTCGAACACTGAAGCTTTCTTT
-	TRBD2	TRBV30	TRBJ2-3	CAWSGLRGTTDTQYF	TGTGCCTGGAGTGGCCTGCGGGGGACCACAGATACGCAGTATTTT
-	-	TRBV5-1	TRBJ2-7	CASSPKVGGYTYEQYF	TGCGCCAGCAGCCCGAAAGTGGGGGGTTACACCTACGAGCAGTACTTC
once	-	TRBV5-1	TRBJ2-7	CASSPQGDYEQYF	TGCGCCAGCAGCCCACAGGGTGACTACGAGCAGTACTTC
few	TRBD1	TRBV13	TRBJ2-7	CASSSGTGLEQYF	TGTGCCAGCAGCTCAGGGACAGGGCTCGAGCAGTACTTC
-	-	TRBV2	TRBJ1-2	CASSDPSRVDGYTF	TGTGCCAGCAGTGACCCAAGCAGGGTCGATGGCTACACCTTC
-	TRBD1	TRBV6-1	TRBJ1-3	CASSLTTGSGNTIYF	TGTGCCAGCAGTTTAACGACAGGGAGCGGAAACACCATATATTTT
-	-	TRBV7-9	TRBJ1-1	CASSWGGVNTEAFF	TGTGCCAGCAGCTGGGGAGGAGTGAACACTGAAGCTTTCTTT
-	TRBD2	TRBV5-4	TRBJ2-3	CASSRATSGSTDTQYF	TGTGCCAGCAGTCGAGCGACTAGCGGGAGCACAGATACGCAGTATTTT
-	-	TRBV6-5	TRBJ1-5	CASSYGGTQPQHF	TGTGCCAGCAGTTACGGGGGGACTCAGCCCCAGCATTTT
-	-	TRBV7-2	TRBJ2-7	CASSPSSRNEQYF	TGTGCCAGCAGCCCCTCGAGCCGCAACGAGCAGTACTTC
once	-	TRBV7-9	TRBJ2-1	CASSSTFTSYNEQFF	TGTGCCAGCAGCTCAACTTTTACGTCCTACAATGAGCAGTTCTTC
-	-	TRBV7-2	TRBJ1-1	CASSLGGGGGTEAFF	TGTGCCAGCAGCTTAGGTGGGGGAGGAGGAACTGAAGCTTTCTTT
once	-	TRBV2	TRBJ2-7	CASRRQLYEQYF	TGTGCCAGCAGGCGACAGCTCTACGAGCAGTACTTC
-	TRBD1	TRBV4-1	TRBJ2-1	CASSQDLDRARYNEQFF	TGCGCCAGCAGCCAAGATCTTGACAGGGCTCGCTACAATGAGCAGTTCTTC
-	TRBD1	TRBV28	TRBJ2-5	CASSADRGLQETQYF	TGTGCCAGCAGTGCGGACAGGGGGCTCCAAGAGACCCAGTACTTC
-	-	TRBV10-3	TRBJ2-7	CAISEYTDSYEQYF	TGTGCCATCAGTGAGTACACCGACTCCTACGAGCAGTACTTC
-	-	TRBV25-1	TRBJ1-6	CASQNLGGDSPLHF	TGTGCCAGCCAGAACCTCGGGGGTGATTCACCCCTCCACTTT
-	-	TRBV9	TRBJ2-1	CASSVQVTYNEQFF	TGTGCCAGCAGCGTTCAGGTAACCTACAATGAGCAGTTCTTC
-	-	TRBV5-1	TRBJ1-2	CASSLEAAQGYTF	TGCGCCAGCAGCTTGGAAGCGGCACAGGGCTACACCTTC
-	TRBD1	TRBV14	TRBJ1-6	CASSSRDRPNSPLHF	TGTGCCAGCAGCTCCCGGGACAGGCCTAATTCACCCCTCCACTTT
few	TRBD1	TRBV27	TRBJ2-3	CASSLIPTGTGGADTQYF	TGTGCCAGCAGTTTGATTCCAACCGGGACAGGGGGCGCGGATACGCAGTATTTT
-	-	TRBV29-1	TRBJ1-2	CSVEGAEPFYGYTF	TGCAGCGTTGAAGGGGCAGAACCCTTCTATGGCTACACCTTC
-	TRBD1	TRBV6-1	TRBJ1-2	CASSEFRDSNF	TGTGCCAGCAGTGAATTTCGGGACAGCAACTTC
-	TRBD1	TRBV28	TRBJ1-2	CASSPVQRGRGYTF	TGTGCCAGCAGTCCCGTCCAGAGGGGGCGAGGCTACACCTTC
few	-	TRBV5-1	TRBJ1-1	CASSLRGGDTEAFF	TGCGCCAGCAGTTTACGGGGAGGGGACACTGAAGCTTTCTTT
-	-	TRBV6-5	TRBJ2-5	CASTPGGPRGETQYF	TGTGCCAGCACCCCGGGCGGACCTCGGGGAGAGACCCAGTACTTC
-	-	TRBV19	TRBJ1-5	CASSPRTETYSNQPQHF	TGTGCCAGTAGTCCGCGGACAGAGACCTATAGCAATCAGCCCCAGCATTTT
once	TRBD2	TRBV14	TRBJ2-3	CASSQESVRGGLQDTQYF	TGTGCCAGCAGCCAAGAGTCTGTCCGGGGGGGCCTTCAAGATACGCAGTATTTT
-	-	TRBV9	TRBJ1-2	CASSVALSGSGYTF	TGTGCCAGCAGCGTAGCTCTTAGCGGGAGTGGCTACACCTTC
-	-	TRBV28	TRBJ1-6	CASSTGSNSPLHF	TGTGCCAGCAGTACAGGATCTAATTCACCCCTCCACTTT
-	TRBD2	TRBV7-3	TRBJ2-3	CASSFPGLEVTDTQYF	TGTGCCAGCAGCTTTCCGGGACTAGAGGTAACAGATACGCAGTATTTT
-	-	TRBV6-1	TRBJ2-2	CASRQVSNTGELFF	TGTGCCAGCAGACAGGTTTCGAACACCGGGGAGCTGTTTTTT
-	TRBD1	TRBV7-9	TRBJ1-2	CASSLDAQGEGYTF	TGTGCCAGCAGCTTAGATGCCCAGGGGGAAGGCTACACCTTC